This TCR beta chain was identified in a study of blood T cell repertoires in COVID-19 (dated by TCRdb to about 2020). Describing the broader study: Collaborator samples came from the United States, Italy and Spain and covered acute and convalescent phases of COVID-19. The prospective study material was composed of cDNA or gDNA derived from T cells, B-cell-depleted T cells, or PBMCs. Nearly every sample came with metadata listing a de-identified subject ID, COVID-19 status, age in years and sex. The samples were drawn from the first 160 participants of the ongoing ImmuneRACE study and from 1,200 or so subjects provided by 6 global collaborators. Deeply sampled blood TCRbeta repertoires from subjects exposed to, actively infected with, or recovered from COVID-19 were included in the dataset. The repertoires were released in a freely available public database meant as a resource for research on the immune response to SARS-CoV-2. HLA class I and class II types, where available, came from metadata supplied by the sample provider rather than from assay-based typing.

General study outcomes and caveats: How much clinical and demographic metadata was included differed by source and by participant, and the metadata was provided uncurated.

As for this clone: Its binding antigen is unknown. No per-base quality is available; no much larger clone lies one base away.

TCRbeta CDR3 regions were amplified from genomic DNA using the immunoSEQ Assay, a bias-controlled multiplex PCR. From the authors' description of their analysis: Nucleated cell counts per sample were estimated from amplification of reference gene primers within the assay. To quantify the absolute abundance of each unique TCRbeta CDR3 rearrangement, sequence reads were collapsed and filtered. For each sample, productive Simpson clonality was calculated as the square root of Simpson's diversity index over productive rearrangements. Entries here come from immuneACCESS through TCRdb and include only in-frame sequences with V and J called. Some clones fail to appear in such tables; in the studies checked, an unresolved V gene covers under half of the shortfall, and the cause of the remainder is unknown. That table supplies the V and J calls and clone size; D and trimming were determined from the DNA. The sample table shows over 40,000 clones, and more than 90% are seen once. Roughly 10% of the sample is taken by the ten largest.

Whole blood was collected in K2EDTA tubes by collaborating institutions according to the institutions' own protocols. For TCRbeta analysis, collaborators shipped samples in one of three forms: frozen whole blood, isolated PBMCs, or DNA extracted from either of those sample types. Including cysteine and phenylalanine, the CDR3 has 14 amino acids. Just the 42-base CDR3 DNA is kept, in frame starting at base 1. CDR1 and CDR2 are read off the germline V gene as SGDLS and YYNGEE. Cut back by 2 bases and 2 bases, the V and J ends lie 10 bases apart. The sample was peripheral blood. The chain was built from TRBV9 and TRBJ2-5, with the D segment identity uncertain. The TCR comes from a woman aged 80 or over with acute or convalescent COVID-19. The CDR3 is CASSVRWQQETQYF. The DNA reads TGTGCCAGCAGCGTGAGGTGGCAACAAGAGACCCAGTACTTC.